Listed below are T cell receptor beta chains from one sample, sequenced in a study of T cell responses to AZD1222 COVID-19 vaccine. Sequencing used immunoSEQ multiplex PCR; TCRdb keeps in-frame clones, though not all of them. The data show some 130,000 clones, 75% to 90% seen once. The sample consisted of peripheral blood, taken on day 0 of AZD1222 vaccination. The receptors stem from an adult in good health. Each CDR3 is given with its conserved first and last residue.

>TRBJ1-2|TRBV3-1/TRBV3-2
CASSQEGSGTAYGYTF
>TRBJ2-3|TRBV5-6
CASSLLGVNTDTQYF
>TRBJ2-5|TRBV11-2
CATHGVPQETQYF
>TRBJ2-7|TRBV20-1
CSAGPADEQYF
>TRBJ2-7|TRBV19
CASSIRGYEQYF
>TRBJ2-5|TRBV5-1
CASSEGGRETQYF
>TRBJ1-5|TRBV19
CASSIYGFNQPQHF
>TRBJ1-2|TRBV19
CASSPSSDRGFYGYTF
>TRBJ2-3|TRBV6-2/TRBV6-3
CASSYPGLAGGTQYF
>TRBJ1-2|TRBV28
CASSLDSRASGDTF
>TRBJ2-2|TRBV29-1
CSVVGAGELFF
>TRBJ1-1|TRBV21-1
CASSRSEAGGAFSQNTEAFF
>TRBJ1-2|TRBV19
CASSIGARAPYGYTF
>TRBJ1-2|TRBV24-1
CATSDLGNYGYTF
>TRBJ2-7|TRBV5-1
CASSSTGGNYEQYF
>TRBJ2-1|TRBV5-4
CASSLRGSAEQFF